The present T cell receptor beta chain was sequenced within a study of T-cell memory formation after mild COVID-19 (dated by TCRdb to about 2021). As for the study more broadly: Most TCR sequence clusters were specific to one of the two donors. Longitudinal TCRalpha and TCRbeta repertoire sequencing tracked T-cell clones expanding and contracting after mild COVID-19 in two donors. The cohort comprised two young, previously healthy adult volunteers, one female and one male. What the study reported, not specific to this receptor: Some responding clones were detected in pre-infection memory, which suggested that pre-existing cross-reactive memory T cells had joined the SARS-CoV-2 response. From day 15 to 85, contracting clones showed balanced CD4/CD8 phenotypes, whereas a second wave of clones that expanded from day 15 to 37 leaned towards CD4+. SARS-CoV-2 specificity of the second-wave clones peaking on day 37 was not confirmed. Contracting CD4+ clones were found mainly in CM and EM memory subsets, while CD8+ clones were enriched in EMRA. Only a couple of mild cases were covered in the study, and larger cohorts including severe cases with pre-infection samples were considered necessary.

The trim is 4 bases for V and 7 bases for J, with a gap of 10 bases between the germline ends. For CDR1 and CDR2, the germline V gene lists SQVTM and ANQGSEA. From the cysteine up to the phenylalanine, the CDR3 has a length of 11 residues. Only the CDR3 DNA stays, 33 bases, in frame from base 1. TCRdb records Illumina NovaSeq 6000 as the sequencer. Using 5'RACE with constant-segment primers, TCRalpha and TCRbeta cDNA libraries were constructed, with sample barcodes and unique molecular identifiers added in the process. Trizol reagent was used to extract RNA from every sample. Amplification of the libraries took two PCR steps, and the second step added a second sample barcode plus Illumina TruSeq adapters. Libraries were sequenced on an Illumina NovaSeq with 2 x 150 bp paired-end reads. The study's own analysis went as follows. Demultiplexing of reads and collapsing into UMI-guided consensus sequences were performed with migec v1.2.7. Using mixcr v2.1.11, UMI consensuses were aligned to TRA and TRB V and J templates and then assembled into clonotypes. A clonotype was counted as expanded or contracted only if both edgeR and NoisET called the change significant, with noise models trained on biological replicates. For edgeR calls, the cutoffs were a false discovery rate-adjusted p below 0.01 and a log2 fold-change threshold of 1. As an exploratory analysis of dynamics, max-normalized trajectories of the 1000 most abundant clonotypes were examined with PCA combined with hierarchical clustering. Separately sequenced CD4+ and CD8+ repertoires were used to assign the CD4 or CD8 phenotype of responding clones. The public reads were quality trimmed at Q25 with fastp and then assembled into clones with MiXCR by TCRdb, keeping productive beta chains. When rows share a CDR3 protein, they turn into one entry using the most common DNA and genes. The V and J calls follow TCRdb's processing rather than the paper's. The sample yields almost 550,000 distinct CDR3 sequences; about 20% were counted once. The top ten clones comprise about 12% of the sample.

Turning to this clonotype: No cognate antigen has been identified for it. Nothing much larger sits one base from this clone, and base qualities are not available.

Ficoll-Paque density gradient centrifugation was the method used to isolate PBMCs. The source of this sequence is an adult woman who had mild COVID-19 (a few samples of this study predate the infection). The sample titles of this study are shuffled in the database, so cell type and time point are left out; the donor was told from shared clones. Sequencing used PBMCs or a T cell subset sorted from them (not recorded which). The rearranged segments are TRBV29-1 and TRBJ1-2; a confident D gene designation cannot be given. The DNA sequence follows: TGCAGCGTTGGAAAAGCGAGTGGCTACACCTTC. It translates as CSVGKASGYTF.